This entry is about one T cell receptor beta chain. The sample belongs to a study of blood T cell repertoires in COVID-19. Study details: Samples representing acute and convalescent COVID-19 were sourced from the United States, Italy and Spain. PBMCs, B-cell-depleted T cells, or T cells provided the cDNA or gDNA that made up the material.

Using immunoSEQ multiplex PCR, the repertoire was profiled, and TCRdb retains in-frame clones only, with some absent. The sample records a few hundred thousand clones, roughly 90% being singletons. This CDR3 has 13 amino acids. Germline V lookup: CDR1 MNHEY, CDR2 SVGEGT. Trimming shortened V by 2 bases and J by 2 bases, and 7 bases separated the two germline ends. This sequence was found in a young woman with COVID-19, enrolled during active disease. The sequenced sample was peripheral blood. The chain couples TRBV6-2 or TRBV6-3 to TRBJ2-7; D unclear. The chain's CDR3 is CASSYGRPYEQYF. In DNA, the CDR3 is TGTGCCAGCAGTTACGGCAGGCCCTACGAGCAGTACTTC.